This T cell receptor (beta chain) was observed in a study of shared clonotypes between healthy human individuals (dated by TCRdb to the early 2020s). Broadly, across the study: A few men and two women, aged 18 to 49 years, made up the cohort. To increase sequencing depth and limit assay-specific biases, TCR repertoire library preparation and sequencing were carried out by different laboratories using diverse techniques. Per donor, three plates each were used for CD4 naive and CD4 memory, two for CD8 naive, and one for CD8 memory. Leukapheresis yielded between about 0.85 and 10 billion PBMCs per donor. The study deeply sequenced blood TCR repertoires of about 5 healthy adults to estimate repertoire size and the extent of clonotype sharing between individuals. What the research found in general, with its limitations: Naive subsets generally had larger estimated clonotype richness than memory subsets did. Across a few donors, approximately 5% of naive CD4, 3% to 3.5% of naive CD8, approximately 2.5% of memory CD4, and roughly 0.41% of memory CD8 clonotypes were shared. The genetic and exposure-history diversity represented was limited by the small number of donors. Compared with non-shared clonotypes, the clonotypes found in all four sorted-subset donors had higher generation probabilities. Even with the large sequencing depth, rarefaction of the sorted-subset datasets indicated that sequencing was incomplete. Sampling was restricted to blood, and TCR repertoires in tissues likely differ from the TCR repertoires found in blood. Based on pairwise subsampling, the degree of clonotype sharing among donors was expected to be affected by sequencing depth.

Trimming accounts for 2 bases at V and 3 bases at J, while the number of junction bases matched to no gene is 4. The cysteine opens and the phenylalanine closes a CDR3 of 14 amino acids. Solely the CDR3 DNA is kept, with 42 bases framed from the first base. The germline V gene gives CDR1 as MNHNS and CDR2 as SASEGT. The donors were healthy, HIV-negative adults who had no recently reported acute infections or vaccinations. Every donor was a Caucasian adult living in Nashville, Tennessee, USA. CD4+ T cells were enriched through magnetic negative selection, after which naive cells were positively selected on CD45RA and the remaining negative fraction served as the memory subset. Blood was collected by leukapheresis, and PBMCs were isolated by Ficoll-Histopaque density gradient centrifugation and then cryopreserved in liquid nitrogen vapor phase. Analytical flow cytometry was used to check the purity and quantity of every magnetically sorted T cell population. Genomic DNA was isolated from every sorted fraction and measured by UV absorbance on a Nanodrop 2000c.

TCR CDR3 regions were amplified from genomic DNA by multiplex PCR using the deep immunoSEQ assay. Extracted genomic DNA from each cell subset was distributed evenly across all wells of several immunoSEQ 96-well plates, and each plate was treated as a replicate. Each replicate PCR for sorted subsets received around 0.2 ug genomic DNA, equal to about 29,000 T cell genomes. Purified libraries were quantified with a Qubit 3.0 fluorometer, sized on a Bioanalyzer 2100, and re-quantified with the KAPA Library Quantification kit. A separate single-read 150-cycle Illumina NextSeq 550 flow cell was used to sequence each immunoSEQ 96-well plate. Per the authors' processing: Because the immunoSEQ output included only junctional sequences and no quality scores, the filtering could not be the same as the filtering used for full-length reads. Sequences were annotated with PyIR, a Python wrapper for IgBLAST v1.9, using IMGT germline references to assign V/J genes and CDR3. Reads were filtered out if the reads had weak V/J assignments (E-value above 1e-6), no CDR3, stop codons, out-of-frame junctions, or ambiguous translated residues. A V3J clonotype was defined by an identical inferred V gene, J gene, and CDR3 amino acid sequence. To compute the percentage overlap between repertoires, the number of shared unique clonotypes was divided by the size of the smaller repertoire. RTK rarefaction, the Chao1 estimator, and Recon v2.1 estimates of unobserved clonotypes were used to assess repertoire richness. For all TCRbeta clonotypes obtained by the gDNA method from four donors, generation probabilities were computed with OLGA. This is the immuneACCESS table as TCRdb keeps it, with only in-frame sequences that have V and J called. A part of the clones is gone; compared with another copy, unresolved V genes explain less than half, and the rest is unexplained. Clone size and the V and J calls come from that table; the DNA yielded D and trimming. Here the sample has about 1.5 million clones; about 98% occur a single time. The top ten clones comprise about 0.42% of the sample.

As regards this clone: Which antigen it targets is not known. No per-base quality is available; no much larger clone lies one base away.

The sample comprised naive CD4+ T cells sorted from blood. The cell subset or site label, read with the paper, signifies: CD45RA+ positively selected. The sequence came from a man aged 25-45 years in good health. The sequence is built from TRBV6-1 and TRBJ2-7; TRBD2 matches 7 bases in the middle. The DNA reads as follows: TGTGCCAGCAGTGAAATTGGGGGGGTCTACGAGCAGTACTTC. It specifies CASSEIGGVYEQYF.